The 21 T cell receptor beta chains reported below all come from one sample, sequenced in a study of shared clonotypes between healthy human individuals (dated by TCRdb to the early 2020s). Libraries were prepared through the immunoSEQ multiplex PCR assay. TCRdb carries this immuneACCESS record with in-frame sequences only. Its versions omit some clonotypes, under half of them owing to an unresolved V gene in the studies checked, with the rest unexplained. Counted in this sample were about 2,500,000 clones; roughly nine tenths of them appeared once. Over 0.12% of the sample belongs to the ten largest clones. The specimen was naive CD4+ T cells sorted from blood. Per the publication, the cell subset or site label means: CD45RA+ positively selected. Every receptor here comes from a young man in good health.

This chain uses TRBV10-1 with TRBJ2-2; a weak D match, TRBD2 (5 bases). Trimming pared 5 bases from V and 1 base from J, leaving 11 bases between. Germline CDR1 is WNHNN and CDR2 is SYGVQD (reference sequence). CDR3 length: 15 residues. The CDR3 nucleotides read TGCGCCAGCAGTAGGGTCGCGGGGAACACCGGGGAGCTGTTTTTT. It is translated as CASSRVAGNTGELFF.

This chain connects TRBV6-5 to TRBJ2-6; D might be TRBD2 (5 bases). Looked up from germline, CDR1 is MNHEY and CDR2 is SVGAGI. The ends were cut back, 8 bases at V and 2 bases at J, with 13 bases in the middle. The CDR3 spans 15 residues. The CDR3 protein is CASQFRGTGANVLTF. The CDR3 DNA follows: TGTGCCAGCCAGTTTCGAGGGACTGGGGCCAACGTCCTGACTTTC.

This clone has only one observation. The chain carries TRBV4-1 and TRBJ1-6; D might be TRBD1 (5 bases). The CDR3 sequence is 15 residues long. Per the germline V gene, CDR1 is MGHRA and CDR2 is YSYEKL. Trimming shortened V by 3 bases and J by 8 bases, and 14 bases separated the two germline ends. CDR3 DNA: TGCGCCAGCAGCCATAGAGGAGGGGCTGATTCACCCCTCCACTTT. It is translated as CASSHRGGADSPLHF.

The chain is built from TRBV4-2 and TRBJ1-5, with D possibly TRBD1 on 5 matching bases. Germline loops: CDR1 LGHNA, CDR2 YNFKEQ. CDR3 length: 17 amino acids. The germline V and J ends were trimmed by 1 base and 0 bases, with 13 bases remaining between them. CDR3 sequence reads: CASSQVSFGGSNQPQHF. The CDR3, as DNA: TGTGCCAGCAGCCAAGTTTCCTTTGGGGGTAGCAATCAGCCCCAGCATTTT.

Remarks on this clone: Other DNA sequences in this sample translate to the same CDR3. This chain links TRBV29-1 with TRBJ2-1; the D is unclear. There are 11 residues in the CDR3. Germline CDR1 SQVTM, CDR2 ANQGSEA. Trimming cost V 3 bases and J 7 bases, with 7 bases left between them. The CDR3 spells CSVESGNEQFF. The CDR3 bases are TGCAGCGTTGAGTCCGGTAATGAGCAGTTCTTC.

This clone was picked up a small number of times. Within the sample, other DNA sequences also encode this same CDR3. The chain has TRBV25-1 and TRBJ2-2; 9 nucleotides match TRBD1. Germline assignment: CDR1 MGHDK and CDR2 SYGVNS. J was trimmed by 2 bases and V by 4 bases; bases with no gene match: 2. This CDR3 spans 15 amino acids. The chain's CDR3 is CASSGGQGNTGELFF. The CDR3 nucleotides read TGTGCCAGCAGTGGGGGACAGGGAAACACCGGGGAGCTGTTTTTT.

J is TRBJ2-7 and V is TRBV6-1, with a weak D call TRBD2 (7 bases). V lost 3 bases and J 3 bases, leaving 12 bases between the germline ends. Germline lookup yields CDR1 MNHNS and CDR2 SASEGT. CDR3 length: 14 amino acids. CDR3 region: CASSEGGANYEQYF. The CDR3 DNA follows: TGTGCCAGCAGTGAGGGGGGGGCCAACTACGAGCAGTACTTC.

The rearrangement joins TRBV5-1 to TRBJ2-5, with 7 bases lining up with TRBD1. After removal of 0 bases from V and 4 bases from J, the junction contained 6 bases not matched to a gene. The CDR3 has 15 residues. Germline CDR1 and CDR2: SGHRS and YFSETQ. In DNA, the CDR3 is TGCGCCAGCAGCTTGGGACAGGGTAAGGGAGAGACCCAGTACTTC. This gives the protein CASSLGQGKGETQYF. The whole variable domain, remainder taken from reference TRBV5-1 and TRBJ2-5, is KAGVTQTPRYLIKTRGQQVTLSCSPISGHRSVSWYQQTPGQGLQFLFEYFSETQRNKGNFPGRFSGRQFSNSRSEMNVSTLELGDSALYLCASSLGQGKGETQYFGPGTRLLVL.

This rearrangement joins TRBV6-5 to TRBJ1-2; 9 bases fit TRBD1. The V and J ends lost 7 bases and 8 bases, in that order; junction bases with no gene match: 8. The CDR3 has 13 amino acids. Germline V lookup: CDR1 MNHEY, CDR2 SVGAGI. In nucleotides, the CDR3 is TGTGCCAGCACCTCAACCGGGACAGGGGGCTACACCTTC. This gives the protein CASTSTGTGGYTF.

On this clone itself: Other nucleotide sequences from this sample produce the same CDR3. The CDR3 loop reads CASSFLGSSYEQYF. The CDR3 DNA is TGTGCCAGCAGCTTTTTAGGAAGCTCCTACGAGCAGTACTTC. The genes are TRBV5-6 and TRBJ2-7; D call uncertain. CDR1 is SGHDT and CDR2 is YYEEEE in the germline V gene. The CDR3 covers 14 residues. V was shortened by 2 bases and J by 0 bases, with 9 bases between the two germline ends.

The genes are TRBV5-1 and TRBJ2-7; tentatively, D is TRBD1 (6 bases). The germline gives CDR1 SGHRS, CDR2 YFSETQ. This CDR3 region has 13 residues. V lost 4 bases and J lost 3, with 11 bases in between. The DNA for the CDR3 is TGCGCCAGCAGCAGAAGGGACAACTACGAGCAGTACTTC. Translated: CASSRRDNYEQYF.

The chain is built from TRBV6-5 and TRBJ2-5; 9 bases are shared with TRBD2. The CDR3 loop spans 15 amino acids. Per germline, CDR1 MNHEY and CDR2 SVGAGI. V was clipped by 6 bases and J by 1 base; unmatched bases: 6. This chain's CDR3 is CASSLSGGPQETQYF. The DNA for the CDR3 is TGTGCCAGCAGCCTTAGCGGGGGACCCCAAGAGACCCAGTACTTC.

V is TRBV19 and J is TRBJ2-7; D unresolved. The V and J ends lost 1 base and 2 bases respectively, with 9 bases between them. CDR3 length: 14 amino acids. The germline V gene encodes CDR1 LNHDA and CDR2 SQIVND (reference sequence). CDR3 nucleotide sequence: TGTGCCAGTAGTATAGCGATCGTCGCCTACGAGCAGTACTTC. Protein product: CASSIAIVAYEQYF.

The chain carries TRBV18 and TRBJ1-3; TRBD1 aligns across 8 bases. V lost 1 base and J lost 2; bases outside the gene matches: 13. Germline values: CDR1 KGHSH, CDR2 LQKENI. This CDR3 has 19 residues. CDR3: CASSPLAGQGSLAGNTIYF. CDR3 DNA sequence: TGTGCCAGCTCACCACTAGCCGGACAGGGATCTTTGGCTGGAAACACCATATATTTT.

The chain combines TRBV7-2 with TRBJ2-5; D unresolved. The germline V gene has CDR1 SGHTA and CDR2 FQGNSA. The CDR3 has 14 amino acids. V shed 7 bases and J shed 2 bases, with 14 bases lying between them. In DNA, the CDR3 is TGTGCCAGCACCCCCCCACCAAAACAAGAGACCCAGTACTTC. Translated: CASTPPPKQETQYF.

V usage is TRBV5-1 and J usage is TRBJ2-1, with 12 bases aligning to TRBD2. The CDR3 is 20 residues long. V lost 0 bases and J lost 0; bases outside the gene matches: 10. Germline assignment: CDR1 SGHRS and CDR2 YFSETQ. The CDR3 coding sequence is TGCGCCAGCAGCTTGGCGTCGCCTAGCGGGAGGGCCAGCTCCTACAATGAGCAGTTCTTC. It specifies CASSLASPSGRASSYNEQFF.

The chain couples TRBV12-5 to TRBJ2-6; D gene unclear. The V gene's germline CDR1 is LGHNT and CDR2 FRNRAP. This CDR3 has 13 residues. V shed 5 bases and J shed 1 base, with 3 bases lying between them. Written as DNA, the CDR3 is TGTGCTAGTGGTCAATCTGGGGCCAACGTCCTGACTTTC. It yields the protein CASGQSGANVLTF.

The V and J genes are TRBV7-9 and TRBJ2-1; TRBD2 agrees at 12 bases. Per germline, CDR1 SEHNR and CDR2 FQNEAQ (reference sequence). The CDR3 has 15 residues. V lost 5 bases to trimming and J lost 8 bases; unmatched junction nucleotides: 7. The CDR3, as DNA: TGTGCCAGCAGCCGACTAGCGGGAGTTGTAGATGAGCAGTTCTTC. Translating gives CASSRLAGVVDEQFF.

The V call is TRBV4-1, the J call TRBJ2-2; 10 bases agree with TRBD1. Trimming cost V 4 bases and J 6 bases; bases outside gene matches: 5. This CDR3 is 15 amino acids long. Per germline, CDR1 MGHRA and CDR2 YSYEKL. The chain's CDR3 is CASSLRDRGAGELFF. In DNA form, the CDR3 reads TGCGCCAGCAGCCTCCGGGACAGGGGTGCCGGGGAGCTGTTTTTT.

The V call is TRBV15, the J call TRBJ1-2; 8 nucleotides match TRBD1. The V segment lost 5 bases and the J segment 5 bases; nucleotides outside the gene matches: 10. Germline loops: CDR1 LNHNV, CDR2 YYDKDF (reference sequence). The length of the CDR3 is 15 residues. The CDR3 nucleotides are TGTGCCACCAGCTCCGGATTGGACAGGGTATATGGCTACACCTTC. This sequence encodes CATSSGLDRVYGYTF.

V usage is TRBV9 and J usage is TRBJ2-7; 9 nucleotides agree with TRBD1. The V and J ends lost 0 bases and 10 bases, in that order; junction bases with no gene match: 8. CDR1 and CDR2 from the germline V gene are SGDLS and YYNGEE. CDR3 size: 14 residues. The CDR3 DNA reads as TGTGCCAGCAGCGTAGAACCGGGACAGGGCCTACAGTACTTC. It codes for CASSVEPGQGLQYF.